This is a list of T cell receptor beta chains from one sample in a study of response to subunit inactivated influenza vaccine. TCRdb analysed the RT-PCR reads with MiXCR anew, one entry per CDR3 protein. The table records under 200,000 distinct CDR3 sequences, around 9.9% of them present only once. This material consisted of non-naive T cells sorted from PBMCs, taken roughly 47 days after vaccination. The receptors derive from a man between 45 and 60 years old who received an inactivated influenza vaccine. Both conserved end residues are part of each CDR3. Each record gives: D gene, clone size, V gene, J gene, CDR3 DNA, CDR3 protein. The D gene is left open where the match is weak. Expanded clones get a size class; other rows say once, few or many, or leave the size out.

-	few	TRBV7-8	TRBJ2-6	TGTGCCAGCAGCTTATTCCCTAGCTCTGGGGCCAACGTCCTGACTTTC	CASSLFPSSGANVLTF
-	medium-sized	TRBV7-2	TRBJ2-1	TGTGCCAGCAGCTTGGCGACGGGAGTGAAAAATGAGCAGTTCTTC	CASSLATGVKNEQFF
-	-	TRBV28	TRBJ2-7	TGTGCCAGCTTCTCAGGGGGGGAGCAGTACTTC	CASFSGGEQYF
-	many	TRBV5-1	TRBJ2-5	TGCGCCAGCAGTAGACAGTTGACAGAGACCCAGTACTTC	CASSRQLTETQYF
-	many	TRBV20-1	TRBJ2-7	TGCAGTGCTAGCCAGGGCCACGAGCAGTACTTC	CSASQGHEQYF
TRBD2	few	TRBV6-2/TRBV6-3	TRBJ2-5	TGTGCCAGCAGACGGACTAGCGGGAGTCTTATAAAGACCCAGTACTTC	CASRRTSGSLIKTQYF
TRBD2	many	TRBV5-1	TRBJ2-1	TGCGCCAGCAGCTCGCCGGGACTAGCGGGAGGATACAATGAGCAGTTCTTC	CASSSPGLAGGYNEQFF
TRBD2	many	TRBV28	TRBJ2-3	TGTGCCAGCAGTGGGACTAGCGGGGGGCCATATCGGACAGATACGCAGTATTTT	CASSGTSGGPYRTDTQYF
-	many	TRBV7-2	TRBJ2-7	TGTGCCAGCAGCTTAGATGGCGGTGGCTCCTACGAGCAGTACTTC	CASSLDGGGSYEQYF
TRBD1	many	TRBV20-1	TRBJ1-5	TGCAGTGCTAGTTCTCCGGACAGGAGTCAGCCCCAGCATTTT	CSASSPDRSQPQHF
-	few	TRBV10-3	TRBJ2-2	TGTGCCATCAGTAAAATCCCCCAGGCAGGGGAGGCCGGGGAGCTGTTTTTT	CAISKIPQAGEAGELFF
-	few	TRBV3-1	TRBJ2-1	TGTGCCAGCAGCCAAGGGCGGAGGGGGGGCAATGAGCAGTTCTTC	CASSQGRRGGNEQFF
-	-	TRBV29-1	TRBJ2-5	TGCAGCGTTGAAGCTGCTCGTCGAGAGACCCAGTACTTC	CSVEAARRETQYF
TRBD2	few	TRBV20-1	TRBJ2-3	TGCAGTGCTCCTCCGGGACTAGTGACAGATACGCAGTATTTT	CSAPPGLVTDTQYF
TRBD2	once	TRBV11-2	TRBJ2-7	TGTGCCAGCAGCGTAAGGGTAGCGGGGCTCTCCTACGAGCAGTACTTC	CASSVRVAGLSYEQYF
TRBD1	few	TRBV20-1	TRBJ2-7	TGCAGGGGGGACAGGGGTAAAGAGCAGTACTTC	CRGDRGKEQYF
-	many	TRBV12-3/TRBV12-4	TRBJ1-3	TGTGCCAGCAGGGGAAGAAGCCCTGGAAACACCATATATTTT	CASRGRSPGNTIYF
-	many	TRBV20-1	TRBJ1-4	TGCAGTGCTAGGAGGGCGGCGTTTAATGAAAAACTGTTTTTT	CSARRAAFNEKLFF
-	many	TRBV7-3	TRBJ2-3	TGTGCCAGCAGCTTCACCGGGATTGGAGATACGCAGTATTTT	CASSFTGIGDTQYF
-	few	TRBV11-2	TRBJ1-1	TGTGCCAGCAGCTTAGTCCCAGGTGCCGCCACCGTGGGGCAGCGGAACACTGAAGCTTTCTTT	CASSLVPGAATVGQRNTEAFF
-	-	TRBV20-1	TRBJ2-3	TGCAGTGCACAAGACAGGATCACAGATACGCAGTATTTT	CSAQDRITDTQYF
TRBD2	-	TRBV6-5	TRBJ2-5	TGTGCCAGCAGTGACTCGATTGGCGGGAGAGGAGAGACCCAGTACTTC	CASSDSIGGRGETQYF
-	-	TRBV14	TRBJ2-7	TGTGCCAGCAGCAGACACAGGGACTCCTACGAGCAGTACTTC	CASSRHRDSYEQYF
-	few	TRBV18	TRBJ2-2	TGTGCCAGCTCTCCGCCAAATCTACCCTTAGGGAACACCGGGGAGCTGTTTTTT	CASSPPNLPLGNTGELFF
-	many	TRBV20-1	TRBJ2-3	TGCAGTGCTAGGAGGGCCGCAAGGCATACGCAGTATTTT	CSARRAARHTQYF
TRBD2	-	TRBV29-1	TRBJ2-5	TGCAGCGTGACGGGAGGGCCGGGGCGCGGGGTCGGAGAGACCCAGTACTTC	CSVTGGPGRGVGETQYF
-	many	TRBV7-2	TRBJ2-3	TGTGCCAGCATGGTGGGATCCACAGATACGCAGTATTTT	CASMVGSTDTQYF
-	few	TRBV20-1	TRBJ2-1	TGCAGTGCTAGTCTCATCTCCTCCTACAATGAGCAGTTCTTC	CSASLISSYNEQFF
-	-	TRBV12-3/TRBV12-4	TRBJ1-2	TGTGCCAGCAGTTTTGAGGGAGGGCGGGGCTACACCTTC	CASSFEGGRGYTF
-	once	TRBV14	TRBJ1-1	TGTGCCAGCAGCCAAGCGCGGCCGAACACTGAAGCTTTCTTT	CASSQARPNTEAFF
TRBD2	few	TRBV29-1	TRBJ2-7	TGCAGCGGTCTAACTAGCGGGAGGGCCTCCGAGCAGTACTTC	CSGLTSGRASEQYF
-	many	TRBV12-3/TRBV12-4	TRBJ2-1	TGTGCCAGCAGTCAACGACCCGACAATGAGCAGTTCTTC	CASSQRPDNEQFF
TRBD1	many	TRBV7-2	TRBJ2-7	TGTGCCAGCAGCTTAGCCCGGACAGGGACAGGGACTTCTCTCCGCGAGCAGTACTTC	CASSLARTGTGTSLREQYF
-	-	TRBV5-8	TRBJ1-2	TGTGCCAGCAGCGTATCGGACGGAGGCACCTTC	CASSVSDGGTF
TRBD2	few	TRBV27	TRBJ2-3	TGTGCCACCCGTCTAGCGGGCGGAGATACGCAGTATTTT	CATRLAGGDTQYF
TRBD1	few	TRBV13	TRBJ2-5	TGTGCCAGCAGCCACAGGGGGTACCAAGAGACCCAGTACTTC	CASSHRGYQETQYF
-	-	TRBV5-4	TRBJ2-1	TGTGCCAGCAGCTTGGTCGGTACGAGAAATGAGCAGTTCTTC	CASSLVGTRNEQFF
-	-	TRBV7-3	TRBJ2-5	TGTGCCAGCAGCCGTAGGAGGGGAGAGACCCAGTACTTC	CASSRRRGETQYF
-	many	TRBV28	TRBJ2-7	TGTGCCAGCAGTAGGACAGCAGAGCAGTACTTC	CASSRTAEQYF
-	many	TRBV4-2	TRBJ1-6	TGTGCCAGCAGCCAAGTAATGCTAAACTCTTCACCCCTCCACTTT	CASSQVMLNSSPLHF
-	few	TRBV27	TRBJ1-5	TGTGCCAGCAGTTCCGGTTTCCAGCGTAGCAATCAGCCCCAGCATTTT	CASSSGFQRSNQPQHF
-	-	TRBV6-4	TRBJ2-1	TGTGCCAGCAGTGACAGCATCAATTACGGGAGCCATGAGCAGTTCTTC	CASSDSINYGSHEQFF
-	-	TRBV5-1	TRBJ2-1	TGCGCCAGCAGCTTGGATCATGATGAGCAGTTCTTC	CASSLDHDEQFF
-	-	TRBV12-5	TRBJ2-5	TGTGCTAGTGGCCGGGACTCACACCTGTCTATGTACTTC	CASGRDSHLSMYF
TRBD1	many	TRBV12-3/TRBV12-4	TRBJ1-1	TGTGCCAGCAGTCCCGGACAGGGGATGAACACTGAAGCTTTCTTT	CASSPGQGMNTEAFF